The T cell receptor (beta chain) under discussion was sequenced for a study of regulatory T cells in long-lasting Graves disease. The wider study: The study enrolled newly diagnosed Graves' patients on antithyroid drugs under 3 months. Study findings and constraints: TCR diversity was lower in persistent than newly diagnosed Graves' disease.

Libraries of TCR beta came from iRepertoire HTBI primers plus Arm-PCR of CDR3 regions. Each CDR3 protein gets one entry after TCRdb re-called the multiplex PCR reads with MiXCR. The sample shows 420,000 or so distinct CDR3 sequences, 16% of them seen only once. Time point here: newly diagnosed GD, antithyroid drugs for less than 3 months. RNA from PBMCs was the source of the TCR library. Remarks on this clonotype: Its antigen is not identified.

Per germline, CDR1 KGHSH and CDR2 LQKENI. The CDR3 is 14 residues long. V gave up 0 bases and J gave up 10 bases; unmatched junction bases: 5. The same data also went into a second study, on T cells in Graves' hyperthyroidism and ophthalmopathy. Turning to that study: The HTBI primer set was used in a first-round RT-PCR of the TCR CDR3.

The sequenced sample was peripheral blood mononuclear cells (PBMCs), obtained at new diagnosis, from a patient treated with antithyroid drugs. The rearrangement joins TRBV18 to TRBJ1-2, with 10 bases aligning to TRBD1. This TCR derives from a young woman with Graves disease. CDR3 in amino acids: CASSPPGTGEDYTF. The DNA of the CDR3 is TGTGCCAGCTCACCACCCGGGACAGGGGAGGACTACACCTTC. Combining the CDR3 with reference TRBV18 and TRBJ1-2 gives the whole variable domain NAGVMQNPRHLVRRRGQEARLRCSPMKGHSHVYWYRQLPEEGLKFMVYLQKENIIDESGMPKERFSAEFPKEGPSILRIQQVVRGDSAAYFCASSPPGTGEDYTFGSGTRLTVV.